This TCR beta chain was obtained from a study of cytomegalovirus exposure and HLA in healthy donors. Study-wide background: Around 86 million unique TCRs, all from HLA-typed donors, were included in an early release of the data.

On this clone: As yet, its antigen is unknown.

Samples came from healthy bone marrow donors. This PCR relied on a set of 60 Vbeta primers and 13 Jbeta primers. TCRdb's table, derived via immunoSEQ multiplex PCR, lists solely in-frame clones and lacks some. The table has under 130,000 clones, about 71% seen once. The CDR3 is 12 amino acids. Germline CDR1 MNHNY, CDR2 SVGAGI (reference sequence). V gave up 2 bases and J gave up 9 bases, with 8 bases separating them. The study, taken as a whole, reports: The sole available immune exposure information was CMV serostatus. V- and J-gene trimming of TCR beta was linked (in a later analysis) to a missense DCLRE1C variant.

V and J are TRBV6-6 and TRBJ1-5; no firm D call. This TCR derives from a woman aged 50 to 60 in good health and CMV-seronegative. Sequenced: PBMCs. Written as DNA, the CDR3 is TGTGCCAGCAGTTACCCAGGAGGGCCCCAGCATTTT. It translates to CASSYPGGPQHF.